The following is a T cell receptor beta chain sequence with its context. No cognate antigen has been identified for it. No base quality values were provided; no much bigger clone lies one nucleotide off. This sample is part of a study of ipilimumab plus nivolumab after autologous stem cell transplantation listed by TCRdb under 2021. As for the study more broadly: The median number of doses received by trial patients was 5 for ipilimumab and about 8 for nivolumab. Patients with high-risk diffuse large B cell lymphoma, mature T cell lymphoma, or multiple myeloma undergoing autologous transplant were enrolled in the trial. The DLBCL cohort included primary refractory and relapsed disease, with 18-month progression-free survival of approximately 83% and 30% respectively. The intent-to-treat population of the trial was made up of some 36 patients.

Checkpoint therapy began 14 to 28 days after autologous transplant, with ipilimumab given at 1 mg/kg intravenously on day 1 of selected weeks. Nivolumab was administered at 3 mg/kg intravenously on day 1 of weeks 1, 4, 7, 10, and every two weeks through week 26. Combined checkpoint inhibition with ipilimumab and nivolumab as consolidation after autologous stem cell transplantation was tested in a Phase Ib clinical trial. The paper as a whole reports these results and caveats: The authors concluded that combined checkpoint inhibition appeared tolerable when used as consolidation after transplant. The authors stated that profiles of the T cell receptor repertoire, regulatory T cell phenotype and gut microbiota provided a biologic rationale for studying this approach further.

The CDR3 holds 14 amino acids from the cysteine to the phenylalanine. The DNA shown is the 42-base CDR3, in frame from base 1. According to the germline V gene, CDR1 reads KGHSH and CDR2 reads LQKENI. Deletion took 3 bases off V and 6 bases off J, with a span of 14 bases between the germline ends. The library came from the immunoSEQ multiplex PCR assay. What TCRdb holds here is the immuneACCESS table cut down to in-frame rearrangements. Part of the clones is not present; checked against another copy, under half of the missing clones reflect an unresolved V gene, and the others are unexplained. The table for this sample lists fewer than 15,000 clones; 55% to 85% of them were counted only once. Of the sample, over 15% falls within the top ten clones.

The material sequenced was PBMCs, taken in a trial of ipilimumab plus nivolumab as post-transplant consolidation. This sequence was found in a male donor with diffuse large B-cell lymphoma. The receptor chain draws on TRBV18 and TRBJ1-2; the D gene is not confidently resolved. The CDR3: CASSPVRGSHGYTF. The bases are TGTGCCAGCTCACCTGTTCGGGGTTCGCATGGCTACACCTTC.